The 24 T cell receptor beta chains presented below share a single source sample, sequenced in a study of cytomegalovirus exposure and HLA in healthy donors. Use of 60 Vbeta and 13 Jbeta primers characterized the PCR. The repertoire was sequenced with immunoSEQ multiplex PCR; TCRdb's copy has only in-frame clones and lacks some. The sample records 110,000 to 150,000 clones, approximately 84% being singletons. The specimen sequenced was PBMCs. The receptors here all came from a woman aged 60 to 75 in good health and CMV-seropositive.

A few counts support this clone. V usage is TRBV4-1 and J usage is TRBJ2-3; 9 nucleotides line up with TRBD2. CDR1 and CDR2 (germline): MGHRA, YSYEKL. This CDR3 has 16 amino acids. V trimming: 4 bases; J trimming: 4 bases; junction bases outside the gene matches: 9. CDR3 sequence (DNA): TGCGCCAGCAGCCCGTCCCCGGGACTAGCCCCAGATACGCAGTATTTT. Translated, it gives CASSPSPGLAPDTQYF.

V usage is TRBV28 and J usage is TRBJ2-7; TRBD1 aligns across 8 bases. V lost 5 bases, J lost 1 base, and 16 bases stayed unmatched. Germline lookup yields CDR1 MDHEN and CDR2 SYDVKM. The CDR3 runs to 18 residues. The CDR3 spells CASSPKNDRGPYSYEQYF. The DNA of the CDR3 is TGTGCCAGCAGTCCAAAGAACGACAGGGGACCGTATTCCTACGAGCAGTACTTC.

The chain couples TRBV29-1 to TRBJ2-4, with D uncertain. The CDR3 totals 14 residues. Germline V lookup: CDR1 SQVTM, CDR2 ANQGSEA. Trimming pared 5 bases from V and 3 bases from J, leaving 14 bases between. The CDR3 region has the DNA TGCAGCGTTACCCGCGGCATGGGCAAAAACATTCAGTACTTC. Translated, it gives CSVTRGMGKNIQYF.

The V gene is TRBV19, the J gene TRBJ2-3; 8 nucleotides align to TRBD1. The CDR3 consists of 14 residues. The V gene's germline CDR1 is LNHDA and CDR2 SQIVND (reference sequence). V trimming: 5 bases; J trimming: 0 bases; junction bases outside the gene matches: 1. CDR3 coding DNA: TGTGCCAGTAGTCGACAGGGGAGCACAGATACGCAGTATTTT. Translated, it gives CASSRQGSTDTQYF.

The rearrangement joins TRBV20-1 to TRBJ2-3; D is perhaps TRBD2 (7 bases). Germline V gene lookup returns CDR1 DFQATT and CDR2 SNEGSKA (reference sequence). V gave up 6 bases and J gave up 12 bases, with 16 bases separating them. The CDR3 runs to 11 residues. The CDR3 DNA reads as TGCAGTGCCGGGAGCGGGACAACACAGTATTTT. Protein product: CSAGSGTTQYF.

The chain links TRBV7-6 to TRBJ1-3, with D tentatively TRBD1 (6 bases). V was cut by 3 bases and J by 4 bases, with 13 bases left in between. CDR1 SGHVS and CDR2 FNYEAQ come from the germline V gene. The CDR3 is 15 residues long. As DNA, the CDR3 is TGTGCCAGCAGCTTGAACACAGGGCGCGGAAACACCATATATTTT. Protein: CASSLNTGRGNTIYF.

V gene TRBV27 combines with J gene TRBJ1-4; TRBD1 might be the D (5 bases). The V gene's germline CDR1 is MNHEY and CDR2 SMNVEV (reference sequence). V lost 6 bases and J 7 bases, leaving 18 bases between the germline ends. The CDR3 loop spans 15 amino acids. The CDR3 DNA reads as TGTGCCAGCAGGTCACAGGTTGAGGTTGGTGAAAAACTGTTTTTT. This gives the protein CASRSQVEVGEKLFF. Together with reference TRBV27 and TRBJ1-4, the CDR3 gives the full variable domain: EAQVTQNPRYLITVTGKKLTVTCSQNMNHEYMSWYRQDPGLGLRQIYYSMNVEVTDKGDVPEGYKVSRKEKRNFPLILESPSPNQTSLYFCASRSQVEVGEKLFFGSGTQLSVL.

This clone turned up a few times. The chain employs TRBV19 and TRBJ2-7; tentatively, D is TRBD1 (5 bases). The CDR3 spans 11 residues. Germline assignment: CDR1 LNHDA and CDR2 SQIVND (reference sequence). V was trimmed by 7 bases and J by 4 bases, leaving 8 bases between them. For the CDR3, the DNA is TGTGCCAGTACTGACAGATACGAGCAGTACTTC. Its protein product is CASTDRYEQYF.

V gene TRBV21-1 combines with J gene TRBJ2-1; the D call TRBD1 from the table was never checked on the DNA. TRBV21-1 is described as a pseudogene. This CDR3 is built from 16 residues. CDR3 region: CASSRIERGPYNEQFF. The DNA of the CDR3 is TGTGCCAGCAGCAGAATTGAGAGGGGGCCCTACAATGAGCAGTTCTTC.

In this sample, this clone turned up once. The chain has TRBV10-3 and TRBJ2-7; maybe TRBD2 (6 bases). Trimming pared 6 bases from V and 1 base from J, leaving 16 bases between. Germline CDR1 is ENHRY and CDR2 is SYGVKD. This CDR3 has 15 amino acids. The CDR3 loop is CAIRPTGTSSYEQYF. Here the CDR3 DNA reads TGTGCCATCAGGCCCACCGGGACTTCTTCCTACGAGCAGTACTTC.

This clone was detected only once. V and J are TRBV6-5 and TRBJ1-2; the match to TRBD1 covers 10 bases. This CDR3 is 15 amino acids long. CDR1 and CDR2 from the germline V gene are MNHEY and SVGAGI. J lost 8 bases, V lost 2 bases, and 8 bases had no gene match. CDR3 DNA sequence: TGTGCCAGCAGTTACCCGGGACAGGGGATGAAGGGCTACACCTTC. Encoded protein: CASSYPGQGMKGYTF.

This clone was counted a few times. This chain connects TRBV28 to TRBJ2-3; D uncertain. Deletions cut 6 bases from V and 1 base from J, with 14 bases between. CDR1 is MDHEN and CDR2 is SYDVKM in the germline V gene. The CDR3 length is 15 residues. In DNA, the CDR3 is TGTGCCAGCAGATTTCTCGAGGCCCGCACAGATACGCAGTATTTT. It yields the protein CASRFLEARTDTQYF.

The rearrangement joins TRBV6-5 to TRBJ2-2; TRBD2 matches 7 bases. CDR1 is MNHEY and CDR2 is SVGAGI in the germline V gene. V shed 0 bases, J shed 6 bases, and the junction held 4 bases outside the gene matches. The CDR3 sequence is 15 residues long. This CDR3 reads CASSYSAGAAGELFF. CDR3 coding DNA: TGTGCCAGCAGTTACTCGGCGGGAGCCGCCGGGGAGCTGTTTTTT.

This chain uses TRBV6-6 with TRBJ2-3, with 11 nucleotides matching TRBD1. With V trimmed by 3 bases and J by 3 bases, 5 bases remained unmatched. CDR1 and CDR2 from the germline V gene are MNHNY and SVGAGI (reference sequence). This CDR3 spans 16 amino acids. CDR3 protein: CASSYGTGGITDTQYF. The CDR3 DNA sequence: TGTGCCAGCAGTTATGGGACAGGGGGAATTACAGATACGCAGTATTTT.

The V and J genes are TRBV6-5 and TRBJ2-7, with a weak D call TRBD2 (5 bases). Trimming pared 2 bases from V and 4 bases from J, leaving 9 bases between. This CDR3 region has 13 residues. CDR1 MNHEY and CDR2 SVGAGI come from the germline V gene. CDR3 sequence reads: CASSYGERYEQYF. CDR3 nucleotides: TGTGCCAGCAGTTACGGGGAGAGGTACGAGCAGTACTTC.

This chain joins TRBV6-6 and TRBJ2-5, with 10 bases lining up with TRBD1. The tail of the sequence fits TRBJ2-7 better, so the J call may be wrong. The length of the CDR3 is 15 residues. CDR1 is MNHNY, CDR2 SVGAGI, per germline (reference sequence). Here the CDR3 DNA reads TGTGCCAGCAGGTGGACAGGACAGGGGGGGTACGAGCAGTACTTC. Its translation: CASRWTGQGGYEQYF.

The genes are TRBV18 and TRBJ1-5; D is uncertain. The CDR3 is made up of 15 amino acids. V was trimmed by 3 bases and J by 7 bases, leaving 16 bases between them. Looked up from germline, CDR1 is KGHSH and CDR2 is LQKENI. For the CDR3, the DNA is TGTGCCAGCTCACCCAGCAGGTCTTCTGTGCAGCCCCAGCATTTT. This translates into CASSPSRSSVQPQHF.

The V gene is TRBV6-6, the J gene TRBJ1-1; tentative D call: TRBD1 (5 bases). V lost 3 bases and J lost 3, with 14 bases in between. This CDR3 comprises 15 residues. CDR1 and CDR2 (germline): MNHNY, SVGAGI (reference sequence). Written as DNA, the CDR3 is TGTGCCAGCAGTTATCGGGCAGGGAAGGACACTGAAGCTTTCTTT. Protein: CASSYRAGKDTEAFF.

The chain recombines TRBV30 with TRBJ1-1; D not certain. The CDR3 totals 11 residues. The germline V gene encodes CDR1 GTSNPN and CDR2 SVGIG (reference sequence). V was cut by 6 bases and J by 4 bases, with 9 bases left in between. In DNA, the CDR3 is TGTGCCTGCAGCGTTTTCACTGAAGCTTTCTTT. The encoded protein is CACSVFTEAFF.

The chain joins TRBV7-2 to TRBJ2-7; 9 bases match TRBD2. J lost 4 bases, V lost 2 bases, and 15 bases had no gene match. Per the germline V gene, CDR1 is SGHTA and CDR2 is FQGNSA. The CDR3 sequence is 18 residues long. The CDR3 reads CASSLRRSSGTLHYEQYF. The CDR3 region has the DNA TGTGCCAGCAGCTTACGTAGGTCTAGCGGGACCTTACATTACGAGCAGTACTTC. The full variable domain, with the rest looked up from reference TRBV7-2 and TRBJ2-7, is GAGVSQSPSNKVTEKGKDVELRCDPISGHTALYWYRQSLGQGLEFLIYFQGNSAPDKSGLPSDRFSAERTGGSVSTLTIQRTQQEDSAVYLCASSLRRSSGTLHYEQYFGPGTRLTVT.

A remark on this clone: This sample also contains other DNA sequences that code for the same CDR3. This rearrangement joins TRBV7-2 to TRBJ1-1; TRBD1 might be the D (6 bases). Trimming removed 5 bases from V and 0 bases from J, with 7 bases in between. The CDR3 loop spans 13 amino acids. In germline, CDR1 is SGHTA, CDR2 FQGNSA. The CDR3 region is CASSRTVNTEAFF. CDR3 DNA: TGTGCCAGCAGCCGGACAGTGAACACTGAAGCTTTCTTT.

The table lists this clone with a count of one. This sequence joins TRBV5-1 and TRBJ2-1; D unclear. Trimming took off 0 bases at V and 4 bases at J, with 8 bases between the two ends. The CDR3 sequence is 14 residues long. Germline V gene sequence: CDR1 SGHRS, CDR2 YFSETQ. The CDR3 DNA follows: TGCGCCAGCAGCTTGGGCCAGTCGTACAATGAGCAGTTCTTC. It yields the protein CASSLGQSYNEQFF.

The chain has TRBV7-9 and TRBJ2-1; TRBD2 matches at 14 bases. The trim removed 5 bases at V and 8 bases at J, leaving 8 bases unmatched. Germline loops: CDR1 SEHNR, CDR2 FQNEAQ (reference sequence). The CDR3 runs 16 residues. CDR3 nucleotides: TGTGCCAGCAGCCAATGGACTAGCGGGAGGAAGGATGAGCAGTTCTTC. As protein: CASSQWTSGRKDEQFF.

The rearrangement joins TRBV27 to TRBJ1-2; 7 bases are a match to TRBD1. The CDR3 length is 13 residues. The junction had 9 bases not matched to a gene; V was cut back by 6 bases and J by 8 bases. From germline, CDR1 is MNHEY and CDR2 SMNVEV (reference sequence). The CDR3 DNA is TGTGCCAGCAGCATAGAGGGGGCGGGAGGCTACACCTTC. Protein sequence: CASSIEGAGGYTF.